These 25 T cell receptor beta chains were sequenced from one sample in a study of blood T cell repertoires in COVID-19. The repertoire was sequenced with immunoSEQ multiplex PCR; TCRdb's copy has only in-frame clones and lacks some. Seen here are under 200,000 clones, 90% observed once, and the top ten hold 0.5% to 0.6%. Sequencing was carried out using peripheral blood. The receptors come from a man aged 50 or older with acute or convalescent COVID-19.

The V gene is TRBV3-1 (or the pseudogene TRBV3-2), the J gene TRBJ2-5; D possibly corresponds to TRBD1 (6 bases). V lost 0 bases and J lost 2, with 7 bases in between. CDR1 is LGHDT and CDR2 is YNNKEL in the germline V gene (reference sequence). This CDR3 is built from 14 residues. CDR3 region: CASSQEDSQETQYF. As DNA, the CDR3 is TGTGCCAGCAGCCAAGAGGACAGTCAAGAGACCCAGTACTTC.

The V and J genes are TRBV27 and TRBJ1-2; TRBD1 matches 8 bases. The V gene end was trimmed by 5 bases and the J gene end by 5 bases; junction bases not matched to a gene: 4. Germline V gene lookup returns CDR1 MNHEY and CDR2 SMNVEV (reference sequence). CDR3 size: 13 residues. The CDR3 sequence is CASSARTGYGYTF. CDR3 bases: TGTGCCAGCAGTGCCCGGACAGGGTATGGCTACACCTTC.

The chain recombines TRBV11-1 with TRBJ1-2; no reliable D call. From germline, CDR1 is SGHAT and CDR2 FQDESV (reference sequence). Trimming took 5 bases from V and 6 from J, leaving 13 bases between them. The CDR3 spans 13 residues. This CDR3 reads CASSPTQVDGYTF. DNA of the CDR3: TGTGCCAGCAGCCCGACCCAGGTGGATGGCTACACCTTC.

CDR3 bases: TGTGCCAGCACTAGCGGGATCTACAATGAGCAGTTCTTC. Translating it yields CASTSGIYNEQFF. V gene TRBV28 combines with J gene TRBJ2-1; 9 bases line up with TRBD2. The CDR3 covers 13 residues. The germline V gene has CDR1 MDHEN and CDR2 SYDVKM. Trimming removed 7 bases from V and 3 bases from J; junction bases left unmatched: 1.

The V and J genes are TRBV7-2 and TRBJ2-1; TRBD2 matches at 11 bases. V lost 0 bases, J lost 6 bases, and 4 bases stayed unmatched. CDR3 size: 16 residues. CDR1 and CDR2 (germline): SGHTA, FQGNSA. CDR3 in DNA: TGTGCCAGCAGCTTAGCGGGACTAGCGGCAACCAATGAGCAGTTCTTC. This sequence encodes CASSLAGLAATNEQFF.

The chain is built from TRBV9 and TRBJ2-1, with 9 bases fitting TRBD1. The CDR3 totals 15 residues. Germline assignment: CDR1 SGDLS and CDR2 YYNGEE. Unmatched junction bases numbered 1, after V lost 0 bases and J lost 3 bases. In DNA, the CDR3 is TGTGCCAGCAGCGTAGAGGACAGGGGCTACAATGAGCAGTTCTTC. Translating it yields CASSVEDRGYNEQFF.

This chain links TRBV3-1 (or the pseudogene TRBV3-2) with TRBJ1-6; tentatively, D is TRBD1 (6 bases). The V end was cut by 6 bases, the J end by 5 bases, with 11 bases between. The germline V gene has CDR1 LGHDT and CDR2 YNNKEL (reference sequence). There are 14 residues in the CDR3. CDR3 sequence reads: CASSLTGDNSPLHF. As DNA, the CDR3 is TGTGCCAGCAGTCTGACAGGAGATAATTCACCCCTCCACTTT.

The chain joins TRBV9 to TRBJ1-6; 9 positions match TRBD1. This CDR3 has 16 amino acids. Losses at the gene ends were 4 bases for V and 10 bases for J; bases not matched to a gene: 12. Looked up from germline, CDR1 is SGDLS and CDR2 is YYNGEE. The CDR3, as DNA: TGTGCCAGCAGCCCGCGGGACAGGGTGGGAGTCTCACCCCTCCACTTT. The encoded protein is CASSPRDRVGVSPLHF. The full variable domain, with the rest looked up from reference TRBV9 and TRBJ1-6, is DSGVTQTPKHLITATGQRVTLRCSPRSGDLSVYWYQQSLDQGLQFLIQYYNGEERAKGNILERFSAQQFPDLHSELNLSSLELGDSALYFCASSPRDRVGVSPLHFGNGTRLTVT.

This chain joins TRBV24-1 and TRBJ2-7; 8 nucleotides agree with TRBD2. The CDR3 covers 14 residues. With V trimmed by 3 bases and J by 4 bases, 4 bases remained unmatched. The germline V gene has CDR1 KGHDR and CDR2 SFDVKD. The CDR3 protein is CATSDRTSTYEQYF. The CDR3 DNA reads as TGTGCCACCAGTGATCGGACTAGCACGTACGAGCAGTACTTC.

The CDR3 nucleotides are TGTGCCAGCAGCTTAGGAGGGACTAGCGGAGAGACCCAGTACTTC. The encoded protein is CASSLGGTSGETQYF. The chain recombines TRBV7-9 with TRBJ2-5; 11 nucleotides line up with TRBD2. V was pared by 1 base and J by 4 bases, with 2 bases of the junction left unmatched. Germline-derived CDR1 and CDR2 are SEHNR and FQNEAQ (reference sequence). The CDR3 runs 15 residues.

The chain recombines TRBV7-2 with TRBJ2-3; 10 positions match TRBD1. CDR1 is SGHTA and CDR2 is FQGNSA in the germline V gene. V gave up 0 bases and J gave up 5 bases; unmatched junction bases: 5. CDR3 length equals 16 residues. CDR3 protein: CASSLAPGQGLDTQYF. CDR3 in DNA: TGTGCCAGCAGCTTAGCTCCGGGACAGGGGCTAGATACGCAGTATTTT.

This chain joins TRBV28 and TRBJ2-5; D remains ambiguous. The germline V and J ends were trimmed by 5 bases and 5 bases, with 12 bases remaining between them. Germline CDR1 is MDHEN and CDR2 is SYDVKM. The CDR3 covers 13 residues. The DNA of the CDR3 is TGTGCCAGCAGTGCCCCACCCGGGGAGACCCAGTACTTC. Amino acid sequence: CASSAPPGETQYF.

This clone turned up a few times. V usage is TRBV3-1 (or the pseudogene TRBV3-2) and J usage is TRBJ2-7; TRBD2 agrees at 11 bases. With 1 base clipped from V and 3 bases from J, the junction kept 14 bases outside the gene matches. Germline V gene data show CDR1 as LGHDT and CDR2 as YNNKEL (reference sequence). The CDR3 spans 19 residues. The CDR3 sequence: CASSQVKLAGAPPFYEQYF. The CDR3 DNA reads as TGTGCCAGCAGCCAAGTAAAACTAGCGGGAGCCCCACCCTTCTACGAGCAGTACTTC.

The CDR3 DNA reads TGTGCCAGCGCGGACAGGCTTAGCCCGAACACCGGGGAGCTGTTTTTT. This gives the protein CASADRLSPNTGELFF. This sequence joins TRBV28 and TRBJ2-2, with TRBD1 identical over 7 bases. With 8 bases clipped from V and 0 bases from J, the junction kept 9 bases outside the gene matches. CDR1 is MDHEN, CDR2 SYDVKM, per germline. The CDR3 is 16 amino acids.

The rearrangement joins TRBV2 to TRBJ1-2; TRBD1 matches 9 bases. The germline gives CDR1 SNHLY, CDR2 FYNNEI. The CDR3 is 15 amino acids. Trimming at V came to 5 bases and at J to 4 bases, leaving 8 bases not matched to a gene. The CDR3 nucleotides read TGTGCCAGCAGTACCAAGGACAGGGGCTCCTATGGCTACACCTTC. Translating it yields CASSTKDRGSYGYTF.

The J gene is TRBJ1-2, the V gene TRBV10-3; D is perhaps TRBD1 (5 bases). Germline V gene sequence: CDR1 ENHRY, CDR2 SYGVKD. The CDR3 consists of 14 residues. Deletions cut 2 bases from V and 2 bases from J, with 9 bases between. CDR3 coding DNA: TGTGCCATCAGTGAGGGGGGGAGAAACTATGGCTACACCTTC. Residues: CAISEGGRNYGYTF.

V gene TRBV7-2 combines with J gene TRBJ2-1; tentatively, D is TRBD2 (7 bases). This CDR3 region has 12 residues. CDR1 is SGHTA, CDR2 FQGNSA, per germline. Trimming pared 3 bases from V and 12 bases from J, leaving 12 bases between. In DNA, the CDR3 is TGTGCCAGCAGCTTCAGGGAGGGGGGGCAGTTCTTC. As protein: CASSFREGGQFF.

V is TRBV6-1 and J is TRBJ2-1, with 14 bases identical to TRBD2. V lost 3 bases, J lost 4 bases, and 14 bases stayed unmatched. The CDR3 extends over 20 amino acids. CDR1 is MNHNS and CDR2 is SASEGT in the germline V gene. The CDR3 here is CASSEYGAGLAGAGYNEQFF. The CDR3 nucleotides are TGTGCCAGCAGTGAGTATGGAGCGGGACTAGCGGGAGCAGGATACAATGAGCAGTTCTTC.

The chain uses TRBV28 and TRBJ2-1; 10 nucleotides match TRBD2. CDR3 length: 21 amino acids. Germline V gene data show CDR1 as MDHEN and CDR2 as SYDVKM. V lost 5 bases, J lost 7 bases, and 26 bases stayed unmatched. The CDR3 sequence is CASSPSFEYYKAGGPWNEQFF. DNA of the CDR3: TGTGCCAGCAGTCCGTCCTTTGAGTATTACAAAGCGGGAGGGCCTTGGAATGAGCAGTTCTTC.

J is TRBJ2-7 and V is TRBV7-9; 8 bases match TRBD1. Germline loops: CDR1 SEHNR, CDR2 FQNEAQ (reference sequence). The junction had 13 bases not matched to a gene; V was cut back by 4 bases and J by 2 bases. The CDR3 runs 17 residues. DNA for the CDR3: TGTGCCAGCAGCTCAGGGGGCCCGACTAAAATAACCTACGAGCAGTACGTC. Protein: CASSSGGPTKITYEQYV.

This chain uses TRBV4-3 with TRBJ1-1; tentative D call: TRBD1 (6 bases). The V and J ends lost 0 bases and 7 bases respectively, with 12 bases between them. Germline V gene data show CDR1 as LGHNA and CDR2 as YSLEER. The CDR3 sequence is 14 residues long. The CDR3 nucleotides read TGCGCCAGCAGCCAAGATTTCAGGGGAGATGAAGCTTTCTTT. It codes for CASSQDFRGDEAFF.

CDR3 DNA sequence: TGTGCCACCAGTGATCCCCCGACTAGCGGGAGCGTAACAGATACGCAGTATTTT. It specifies CATSDPPTSGSVTDTQYF. V usage is TRBV24-1 and J usage is TRBJ2-3, with TRBD2 identical over 12 bases. The junction had 9 bases not matched to a gene; V was cut back by 3 bases and J by 3 bases. The length of the CDR3 is 18 residues. The germline CDR1 and CDR2 sequences are KGHDR and SFDVKD.

The chain is built from TRBV28 and TRBJ2-5, with D possibly being TRBD2 (5 bases). This CDR3 comprises 13 residues. Germline V gene lookup returns CDR1 MDHEN and CDR2 SYDVKM. Deletions cut 5 bases from V and 1 base from J, with 8 bases between. The chain's CDR3 is CASSPSGQETQYF. The CDR3, as DNA: TGTGCCAGCAGTCCCAGCGGCCAAGAGACCCAGTACTTC.

This chain joins TRBV28 and TRBJ1-6; no firm D call. The CDR3 totals 14 residues. With 6 bases removed from V and 5 bases from J, the gap between germline ends came to 11 bases. The V gene's germline CDR1 is MDHEN and CDR2 SYDVKM. DNA of the CDR3: TGTGCCAGCAGGGGCCCACGGAATAATTCACCCCTCCACTTT. It translates to CASRGPRNNSPLHF.

This clone has just one count. The gene calls are TRBV5-1 and TRBJ2-7; 7 bases agree with TRBD2. Trimming removed 0 bases from V and 4 bases from J; junction bases left unmatched: 7. This CDR3 comprises 15 residues. Germline V CDR1 and CDR2: SGHRS, YFSETQ. This chain's CDR3 is CASSLAAGVLYEQYF. CDR3 nucleotide sequence: TGCGCCAGCAGCTTGGCCGCGGGAGTTTTGTACGAGCAGTACTTC. Full variable domain (remainder filled in from reference TRBV5-1 and TRBJ2-7): KAGVTQTPRYLIKTRGQQVTLSCSPISGHRSVSWYQQTPGQGLQFLFEYFSETQRNKGNFPGRFSGRQFSNSRSEMNVSTLELGDSALYLCASSLAAGVLYEQYFGPGTRLTVT.